The rows below give T cell receptor beta chains drawn from one sample of a study of T cells in narcolepsy. Profiled with immunoSEQ multiplex PCR; TCRdb holds only in-frame clones, not every one. This table has approximately 26,000 clones, about 80% appearing once. The sample taken for sequencing was memory (CD45RA-) CD4+ T cells from blood. These receptors were collected from a human donor in good health. The CDR3 runs from the conserved cysteine through the conserved F or W. Each record gives: D gene, J gene, V gene, clone size, CDR3 DNA, CDR3 protein. D genes are given only for firm matches. Size values are once, few and many counts, or a class for expanded clones, and some rows have none.

TRBD1,TRBJ2-5,TRBV6-1,-,TGTGCCAGCAGGGACAGGGCGGGGGAGACCCAGTACTTC,CASRDRAGETQYF
TRBD1,TRBJ2-1,TRBV7-7,once,TGTGCTAGCAGCCCAACCCTGCCCCGGACAGGGGGTCGTCATGAGCAGTTCTTC,CASSPTLPRTGGRHEQFF
-,TRBJ2-1,TRBV6-1,-,TGTGCCAGCACAAAGGTGGGAGTCCCCTACAATGAGCAGTTCTTC,CASTKVGVPYNEQFF
-,TRBJ1-2,TRBV6-1,-,TGTGCCAGCAGTAACACGAACTATGGCTACACCTTC,CASSNTNYGYTF
-,TRBJ1-1,TRBV7-2,-,TGTGCCAGCAGCCCCCAATGGGGGGACACTGAAGCTTTCTTT,CASSPQWGDTEAFF
TRBD1,TRBJ1-1,TRBV27,-,TGTGCCAGCAGTAAGAGGACAGGGTTCACTGAAGCTTTCTTT,CASSKRTGFTEAFF
TRBD1,TRBJ1-1,TRBV10-3,-,TGTGCCATCAGTGAGTCGAGTAGACAGGGCGGCACTGAAGCTTTCTTT,CAISESSRQGGTEAFF
-,TRBJ1-3,TRBV6-1,once,TGTGCCAGCAGTACTCCTGGAAACACCATATATTTT,CASSTPGNTIYF
-,TRBJ1-1,TRBV12-5,once,TGTGCTAGTGGCCCCCACAACACTGAAGCTTTCTTT,CASGPHNTEAFF
-,TRBJ1-1,TRBV2,-,TGTGCCAGCGAGAATGGGGCAGCGAACACTGAAGCTTTCTTT,CASENGAANTEAFF
-,TRBJ2-2,TRBV5-4,-,TGTGCCAGCAGCTTACCCTTGAACACCGGGGAGCTGTTTTTT,CASSLPLNTGELFF
-,TRBJ2-5,TRBV6-1,-,TGTGCCAGCAGTGAACGACAGAGGAAAATCCAAGAGACCCAGTACTTC,CASSERQRKIQETQYF
-,TRBJ1-6,TRBV7-8,-,TGTGCCAGCAGCAAGGGGAGCTCCTATAATTCACCCCTCCACTTT,CASSKGSSYNSPLHF
TRBD1,TRBJ2-2,TRBV9,-,TGTGCCAGCAGCGGTCGGACAGGGCCGGGCAGGGACACCGGGGAGCTGTTTTTT,CASSGRTGPGRDTGELFF
-,TRBJ1-5,TRBV11-2,once,TGTGCCGCGAGGCCTCAGCCCCAGCATTTT,CAARPQPQHF
-,TRBJ2-5,TRBV5-6,-,TGTGCCAGCAGCCCGAGACCGCTACAAGAGACCCAGTACTTC,CASSPRPLQETQYF
-,TRBJ2-6,TRBV7-2,-,TGTGCCAGCAGCTTAGAAGTCTCTGGGGCCAACGTCCTGACTTTC,CASSLEVSGANVLTF
TRBD2,TRBJ2-3,TRBV15,-,TGTGCCACCAGCAGGGACGGACTAGCGGGGGCAGATACGCAGTATTTT,CATSRDGLAGADTQYF
-,TRBJ1-1,TRBV28,-,TGTGCCAGCAGTTGGGCGGGGGCGCGCACTGAAGCTTTCTTT,CASSWAGARTEAFF
TRBD1,TRBJ1-3,TRBV7-9,-,TGTGCCAGCAGCTTTCAGGGGGGCTCTGGAAACACCATATATTTT,CASSFQGGSGNTIYF
TRBD2,TRBJ2-3,TRBV30,-,TGTGCCTGGAGGGGACTAGCGGCGACAGATACGCAGTATTTT,CAWRGLAATDTQYF
-,TRBJ2-1,TRBV11-2,-,TGTGCCAGCAGCCTAGCGCTCTACAATGAGCAGTTCTTC,CASSLALYNEQFF
TRBD2,TRBJ2-7,TRBV9,-,TGTGCCAGCAGCGCGGGAGGCCTCGCCTACGAGCAGTACTTC,CASSAGGLAYEQYF
-,TRBJ2-5,TRBV6-1,-,TGTGCCAGCAGGGTCGGAGGGCAAGGGTGGACCCAGTACTTC,CASRVGGQGWTQYF
TRBD1,TRBJ1-4,TRBV4-2,-,TGTGCCAGCAGCCAGGATGACAGGGGGTTTTCTGAAAAACTGTTTTTT,CASSQDDRGFSEKLFF
TRBD2,TRBJ2-3,TRBV4-2,-,TGTGCCAGCAGCCTCCAGAGCGGGGTGGGTACAGATACGCAGTATTTT,CASSLQSGVGTDTQYF
-,TRBJ2-1,TRBV25-1,-,TGTGCCAGCAGCATACGGGACGGCGACAATGAGCAGTTCTTC,CASSIRDGDNEQFF
-,TRBJ2-3,TRBV2,-,TGTGCCAGCAAAGGGTGGGAGGCTGGCGACACAGATACGCAGTATTTT,CASKGWEAGDTDTQYF
-,TRBJ2-2,TRBV29-1,-,TGCAGCGCCCGCCAGGGAAGGGACACCGGGGAGCTGTTTTTT,CSARQGRDTGELFF
-,TRBJ2-4,TRBV30,-,TGTGCCTGGATGGGGACGACGGGCATTCAGTACTTC,CAWMGTTGIQYF
-,TRBJ1-2,TRBV7-2,few,TGTGCCAGCAGCTTAGCTCAGGTCACCTATGGCTACACCTTC,CASSLAQVTYGYTF